The rows below give T cell receptor beta chains drawn from one sample of a study of OX40 agonist ivuxolimab in advanced cancers. Clones were sequenced by immunoSEQ multiplex PCR, and TCRdb holds only the in-frame ones, with some missing. This sample has approximately 38,000 clones, with around 92% found just once. This specimen was CD4+ or CD8+ T cells sorted from blood, taken in a trial of the OX40 agonist ivuxolimab. The receptors originated from an adult with an advanced solid tumor such as melanoma, head and neck, liver or kidney cancer. Both conserved end residues are part of each CDR3. Fields, in order: CDR3 DNA, CDR3 protein, V gene, clone size, D gene, J gene. A D gene is named only where the DNA matches it firmly. Not all rows give a size; the values are once, few, many and, for expanded clones, a class.

CDR3nt: TGTGCCAGCAGCTTAGCGGGGGTCTACACCTTC
CDR3aa: CASSLAGVYTF
v_gene: TRBV7-8
abundance: -
d_gene: -
j_gene: TRBJ1-2

CDR3nt: TGTGCCAGCTCGACAGGGAGGGACACCTACGAGCAGTACTTC
CDR3aa: CASSTGRDTYEQYF
v_gene: TRBV2
abundance: -
d_gene: -
j_gene: TRBJ2-7

CDR3nt: TGTGCCATCAGGTCACTAGCGACAGATGAGCAGTTCTTC
CDR3aa: CAIRSLATDEQFF
v_gene: TRBV10-3
abundance: -
d_gene: TRBD2
j_gene: TRBJ2-1

CDR3nt: TGTGCCACCACAAAGAGGGAGGAGGTGACTGAAGCTTTCTTT
CDR3aa: CATTKREEVTEAFF
v_gene: TRBV10-3
abundance: -
d_gene: -
j_gene: TRBJ1-1

CDR3nt: TGTGCCAGCAGCTTTAGGACGGGTTATGAGCAGTTCTTC
CDR3aa: CASSFRTGYEQFF
v_gene: TRBV7-9
abundance: -
d_gene: -
j_gene: TRBJ2-1

CDR3nt: TGTGCCAGTAGTATAGATAGGCTATCCATGGGAACGAACACTGAAGCTTTCTTT
CDR3aa: CASSIDRLSMGTNTEAFF
v_gene: TRBV19
abundance: -
d_gene: -
j_gene: TRBJ1-1

CDR3nt: TGCGCCAGCAGTCCTGGACCAGGCTTGAACACTGAAGCTTTCTTT
CDR3aa: CASSPGPGLNTEAFF
v_gene: TRBV5-1
abundance: -
d_gene: -
j_gene: TRBJ1-1

CDR3nt: TGTGCCACTTCGACCGTGGGACAGTTCAATGAGCAGTTCTTC
CDR3aa: CATSTVGQFNEQFF
v_gene: TRBV19
abundance: -
d_gene: TRBD1
j_gene: TRBJ2-1

CDR3nt: TGTGCTAGCAGCCCCACAGGGTCGGGCTACGAGCAGTACTTC
CDR3aa: CASSPTGSGYEQYF
v_gene: TRBV7-7
abundance: -
d_gene: -
j_gene: TRBJ2-7

CDR3nt: TGTGCCAGCAGCGTAGGAGCGGAGCAAACACCCGAAGAGACCCAGTACTTC
CDR3aa: CASSVGAEQTPEETQYF
v_gene: TRBV9
abundance: -
d_gene: -
j_gene: TRBJ2-5

CDR3nt: TGCGCCAGCAGCGCAGGGGGAATCTACGAGCAGTACTTC
CDR3aa: CASSAGGIYEQYF
v_gene: TRBV5-1
abundance: -
d_gene: TRBD1
j_gene: TRBJ2-7

CDR3nt: TGTGCCAGCAGCCCCTCGACAGGGGAGTGGACTGAAGCTTTCTTT
CDR3aa: CASSPSTGEWTEAFF
v_gene: TRBV28
abundance: -
d_gene: TRBD1
j_gene: TRBJ1-1

CDR3nt: TGTGCCAGCAGTCTCGGGACAGGGGGCGCCTTAGGAGAGCAGTTCTTC
CDR3aa: CASSLGTGGALGEQFF
v_gene: TRBV27
abundance: -
d_gene: TRBD1
j_gene: TRBJ2-1

CDR3nt: TGTGCCAGCAGCTTAACGGGAGCCAAAGATACGCAGTATTTT
CDR3aa: CASSLTGAKDTQYF
v_gene: TRBV7-3
abundance: medium-sized
d_gene: -
j_gene: TRBJ2-3

CDR3nt: TGTGCCAGCAGCTTAGGGGAGCAGTTCTTC
CDR3aa: CASSLGEQFF
v_gene: TRBV7-9
abundance: -
d_gene: -
j_gene: TRBJ2-1

CDR3nt: TGTGCCAGCAGCTCACAACGGGTGCCTGAAGCTTTCTTT
CDR3aa: CASSSQRVPEAFF
v_gene: TRBV7-9
abundance: -
d_gene: -
j_gene: TRBJ1-1

CDR3nt: TGTGCCAGTAGCCCTCACCCCCATGAGCAGTTCTTC
CDR3aa: CASSPHPHEQFF
v_gene: TRBV19
abundance: -
d_gene: -
j_gene: TRBJ2-1

CDR3nt: TGTGCCAGCAGCGTAGCGGGACTAGTATACGATGAGCAGTTCTTC
CDR3aa: CASSVAGLVYDEQFF
v_gene: TRBV9
abundance: -
d_gene: TRBD2
j_gene: TRBJ2-1

CDR3nt: TGTGCCAGCAGTTACCCAGTAGACACTGAAGCTTTCTTT
CDR3aa: CASSYPVDTEAFF
v_gene: TRBV28
abundance: -
d_gene: -
j_gene: TRBJ1-1

CDR3nt: TGTGCCAGTAGCCAGCGGGATGGGGGGCCCTACAATGAGCAGTTCTTC
CDR3aa: CASSQRDGGPYNEQFF
v_gene: TRBV19
abundance: -
d_gene: -
j_gene: TRBJ2-1

CDR3nt: TGTGCCAGCAGCTTGGGGCACAGCTCAACTAATGAAAAACTGTTTTTT
CDR3aa: CASSLGHSSTNEKLFF
v_gene: TRBV7-6
abundance: -
d_gene: -
j_gene: TRBJ1-4

CDR3nt: TGCGCCAGCACCAATGACTTTCACAATGAGCAGTTCTTC
CDR3aa: CASTNDFHNEQFF
v_gene: TRBV10-1
abundance: -
d_gene: -
j_gene: TRBJ2-1

CDR3nt: TGTGCCAGCAGCTTAGGCCACAATGAGCAGTTCTTC
CDR3aa: CASSLGHNEQFF
v_gene: TRBV7-8
abundance: once
d_gene: -
j_gene: TRBJ2-1

CDR3nt: TGTGCCAGCAGCCGACGAGTCACGGGTACCAACAATGAGCAGTTCTTC
CDR3aa: CASSRRVTGTNNEQFF
v_gene: TRBV9
abundance: -
d_gene: -
j_gene: TRBJ2-1

CDR3nt: TGTGCCAGCAGCCATCCGGCACGGGAGCCCCAGCATTTT
CDR3aa: CASSHPAREPQHF
v_gene: TRBV7-9
abundance: -
d_gene: -
j_gene: TRBJ1-5

CDR3nt: TGTGCCAGCAGTCTGGGACAGGGAGACACTGAAGCTTTCTTT
CDR3aa: CASSLGQGDTEAFF
v_gene: TRBV6-5
abundance: -
d_gene: TRBD1
j_gene: TRBJ1-1

CDR3nt: TGTGCTAGCAGCTTACTCTGGGGCGCGGGTGAGACCCAGTACTTC
CDR3aa: CASSLLWGAGETQYF
v_gene: TRBV7-7
abundance: -
d_gene: -
j_gene: TRBJ2-5

CDR3nt: TGTGCCAGTAGTATCCCGGCTAGCGGGAGTTCCTACAATGAGCAGTTCTTC
CDR3aa: CASSIPASGSSYNEQFF
v_gene: TRBV19
abundance: -
d_gene: TRBD2
j_gene: TRBJ2-1

CDR3nt: TGTGCCAGCAGCTTGATGGAAGATACGCAGTATTTT
CDR3aa: CASSLMEDTQYF
v_gene: TRBV5-6
abundance: -
d_gene: -
j_gene: TRBJ2-3

CDR3nt: TGTGCCAGTAGTCATGGGACTAGTTACAATGAGCAGTTCTTC
CDR3aa: CASSHGTSYNEQFF
v_gene: TRBV19
abundance: -
d_gene: TRBD2
j_gene: TRBJ2-1

CDR3nt: TGCGCCAGCAGCCAAGTAGATTCAGGAAACACCATATATTTT
CDR3aa: CASSQVDSGNTIYF
v_gene: TRBV4-1
abundance: -
d_gene: -
j_gene: TRBJ1-3

CDR3nt: TGTGCCTGGAGGCGGACTAGCGGGGATACCGGGGAGCTGTTTTTT
CDR3aa: CAWRRTSGDTGELFF
v_gene: TRBV30
abundance: -
d_gene: TRBD2
j_gene: TRBJ2-2

CDR3nt: TGCGCCAGCAGCCAAGCCACAGGGGTCACTGAAGCTTTCTTT
CDR3aa: CASSQATGVTEAFF
v_gene: TRBV4-3
abundance: -
d_gene: TRBD1
j_gene: TRBJ1-1

CDR3nt: TGTGCCAGCGGGACAGCCGCCACTGAAGCTTTCTTT
CDR3aa: CASGTAATEAFF
v_gene: TRBV6-1
abundance: -
d_gene: TRBD1
j_gene: TRBJ1-1

CDR3nt: TGTGCCAGCAGTGCTGCCGGGACACCTAACTATGGCTACACCTTC
CDR3aa: CASSAAGTPNYGYTF
v_gene: TRBV2
abundance: -
d_gene: -
j_gene: TRBJ1-2

CDR3nt: TGTGCCAGCAGCTTTACCACGGGCTCCGGGGAGCTGTTTTTT
CDR3aa: CASSFTTGSGELFF
v_gene: TRBV5-6
abundance: medium-sized
d_gene: -
j_gene: TRBJ2-2

CDR3nt: TGTGCCAGCAGCTCAGCGGGACTAGCGGGGGGCACAGATACGCAGTATTTT
CDR3aa: CASSSAGLAGGTDTQYF
v_gene: TRBV7-8
abundance: -
d_gene: TRBD2
j_gene: TRBJ2-3

CDR3nt: TGTGCCAGCGCCTGGGGAATGAACACTGAAGCTTTCTTT
CDR3aa: CASAWGMNTEAFF
v_gene: TRBV11-1
abundance: -
d_gene: -
j_gene: TRBJ1-1

CDR3nt: TGCGCCAGCGGAACCTTCCCGACAGGGTTAATCTCCGAGCAGTACTTC
CDR3aa: CASGTFPTGLISEQYF
v_gene: TRBV5-1
abundance: -
d_gene: TRBD1
j_gene: TRBJ2-7

CDR3nt: TGTGCCAGCAGCGGCGGCGGGAGGGCCGTCTACAATGAGCAGTTCTTC
CDR3aa: CASSGGGRAVYNEQFF
v_gene: TRBV9
abundance: -
d_gene: TRBD2
j_gene: TRBJ2-1

CDR3nt: TGTGCCAGCAGCTTAGTTTCAGGTGAAGCTTTCTTT
CDR3aa: CASSLVSGEAFF
v_gene: TRBV13
abundance: -
d_gene: -
j_gene: TRBJ1-1

CDR3nt: TGTGCCAGCAGTCCGGGGGGGGATCCCGGGGCCCAGCATTTT
CDR3aa: CASSPGGDPGAQHF
v_gene: TRBV28
abundance: -
d_gene: -
j_gene: TRBJ1-5

CDR3nt: TGTGCCAGCAGTTTCACTAGCAATCAGCCCCAGCATTTT
CDR3aa: CASSFTSNQPQHF
v_gene: TRBV27
abundance: -
d_gene: -
j_gene: TRBJ1-5

CDR3nt: TGTGCCAGCAGCTTAGACCCTCCAGATCAGCCCCAGCATTTT
CDR3aa: CASSLDPPDQPQHF
v_gene: TRBV7-9
abundance: -
d_gene: -
j_gene: TRBJ1-5

CDR3nt: TGCGCCAGCAGTCAATGGTGTACGGTGCCTAACTATGGCTACACCTTC
CDR3aa: CASSQWCTVPNYGYTF
v_gene: TRBV23-1
abundance: -
d_gene: -
j_gene: TRBJ1-2

CDR3nt: TGTGCCTGGAGACATGGTGTGGAGACCCAGTACTTC
CDR3aa: CAWRHGVETQYF
v_gene: TRBV30
abundance: -
d_gene: -
j_gene: TRBJ2-5

CDR3nt: TGTGCCAGCAGTGAACTATCGGGGACTAGCACAGAGACCCAGTACTTC
CDR3aa: CASSELSGTSTETQYF
v_gene: TRBV6-1
abundance: few
d_gene: TRBD2
j_gene: TRBJ2-5

CDR3nt: TGTGCCAGCAGCTTAGGCGGGGGGACAGAATTCACAGATACGCAGTATTTT
CDR3aa: CASSLGGGTEFTDTQYF
v_gene: TRBV7-9
abundance: -
d_gene: -
j_gene: TRBJ2-3

CDR3nt: TGTGCCAGCAGTCGACTAGCGGGAGGGCCAGATACGCAGTATTTT
CDR3aa: CASSRLAGGPDTQYF
v_gene: TRBV27
abundance: -
d_gene: TRBD2
j_gene: TRBJ2-3

CDR3nt: TGTGCCAGCAGTTTTCAGAACAGAGCGAACACCGGGGAGCTGTTTTTT
CDR3aa: CASSFQNRANTGELFF
v_gene: TRBV28
abundance: -
d_gene: -
j_gene: TRBJ2-2

CDR3nt: TGTGCTAGCAGCCCCGGGACCTCAACTAATGAAAAACTGTTTTTT
CDR3aa: CASSPGTSTNEKLFF
v_gene: TRBV7-7
abundance: -
d_gene: -
j_gene: TRBJ1-4

CDR3nt: TGTGCCAGCAGCTCCCCAGGCAGGCCGACGGCGGCTTTCTTT
CDR3aa: CASSSPGRPTAAFF
v_gene: TRBV7-9
abundance: -
d_gene: -
j_gene: TRBJ1-1

CDR3nt: TGTGCCAGCAGTCCCCGGGACACAAACTATGGCTACACCTTC
CDR3aa: CASSPRDTNYGYTF
v_gene: TRBV28
abundance: -
d_gene: -
j_gene: TRBJ1-2

CDR3nt: TGCGCCAGCAGTCAATCCCCACTCTATGCGAACACCGGGGAGCTGTTTTTT
CDR3aa: CASSQSPLYANTGELFF
v_gene: TRBV23-1
abundance: -
d_gene: -
j_gene: TRBJ2-2

CDR3nt: TGCGCCAGCAGCCAAGATCCACTAGCGGGAGCAAATGAGCAGTTCTTC
CDR3aa: CASSQDPLAGANEQFF
v_gene: TRBV4-3
abundance: -
d_gene: TRBD2
j_gene: TRBJ2-1

CDR3nt: TGTGCCAGCGCTTTGCTGGGGACAGAGAACACTGAAGCTTTCTTT
CDR3aa: CASALLGTENTEAFF
v_gene: TRBV7-2
abundance: -
d_gene: TRBD1
j_gene: TRBJ1-1

CDR3nt: TGTGCCAGCAGCTTAAAGGGGGAGGGACTGTTTTTT
CDR3aa: CASSLKGEGLFF
v_gene: TRBV7-9
abundance: few
d_gene: -
j_gene: TRBJ1-4

CDR3nt: TGTGCCAGCAGCCGGGGATTCGGCAATCAGCCCCAGCATTTT
CDR3aa: CASSRGFGNQPQHF
v_gene: TRBV28
abundance: few
d_gene: -
j_gene: TRBJ1-5

CDR3nt: TGTGCCAGCAGCTTAGGGGCAGGATCTAGCAATCAGCCCCAGCATTTT
CDR3aa: CASSLGAGSSNQPQHF
v_gene: TRBV11-2
abundance: -
d_gene: -
j_gene: TRBJ1-5